This TCR beta chain was retrieved from a study of human T cells and chemical hapten exposure. Study observations and caveats: Donor immune responses may differ from healthy people's, since all donors had alopecia. Correlating positively with patch test score were the PT1 expanded TCR counts.

The study used a library that attached unique molecular identifiers to individual cDNA molecules. TCRdb re-called the RACE reads with MiXCR, one entry per CDR3 protein. The sample lists about 170,000 distinct CDR3 sequences; 25% to 35% were seen once. Details on this clonotype: Its antigen is still unknown.

The time point: patch test 3, about 24 weeks after DPC sensitization. Treatment given: therapeutic diphenylcyclopropenone sensitization with weekly scalp DPC. CDR3 length: 14 residues. Trimming at V came to 6 bases and at J to 7 bases, leaving 9 bases not matched to a gene. Germline V gene sequence: CDR1 SQVTM, CDR2 ANQGSEA. The input for sequencing was whole blood, taken in connection with sensitization to the hapten diphenylcyclopropenone (DPC). V gene TRBV29-1 combines with J gene TRBJ1-6; TRBD1 aligns across 7 bases. This TCR came from a woman between 18 and 30 years old with alopecia areata. Some clones in this sample may be carry-over from other donors' samples. CDR3: CSVRQGADNSPLHF. The DNA of the CDR3 is TGCAGCGTAAGACAGGGCGCGGACAATTCACCCCTCCACTTT.